The source of this T cell receptor beta chain is a study of HIV-infected children after antiretroviral therapy interruption. Looking at the study overall: Median age was approximately 10 years (interruption) and 8 years (continuous). EBV and CMV exposure was recorded in most children.

Treatment meaning: PENTA 11 planned treatment interruption arm or continuous ART arm. RNA-based 3' RACE libraries used unique molecular identifiers. MiXCR was run by TCRdb on the 3' RACE reads, yielding one entry per CDR3 protein. In the table there are about 83,000 distinct CDR3 sequences, approximately 6.9% of which are singletons. Worth noting for this clonotype: The target antigen is unknown.

Germline trimming cut 2 bases from V and 5 bases from J; bases unmatched to any gene: 5. Germline CDR1 and CDR2: ENHRY and SYGVKD. The length of the CDR3 is 14 residues. Study-wide results and limits: Naive CD4+ Gini coefficient rose by interruption end, suggesting clonal expansion.

This chain links TRBV10-3 with TRBJ1-1, with TRBD1 matching 7 bases. The receptor was isolated from a pool of human donors with HIV. The sequencing used CD45RA+ CD4+ T cells from PBMCs, pooled from several time points, collected from a donor given antiretroviral therapy, either interrupted or continuous. Subset defined: naive CD4+ CD45RA+ CD45RO- T cells. DNA of the CDR3: TGTGCCATCAGTGAGGAATACAGGGGTACTGAAGCTTTCTTT. Its translation is CAISEEYRGTEAFF.